Below, 26 T cell receptor beta chains from the same sample are listed, as sequenced in a study of blood T cell repertoires in COVID-19. Clones were sequenced by immunoSEQ multiplex PCR, and TCRdb holds only the in-frame ones, with some missing. The data show tens of thousands of clones, roughly 88% seen once. Sequencing was done on a sample of peripheral blood. Receptors were obtained from a woman older than 75 with COVID-19, enrolled during active disease.

V and J are TRBV7-9 and TRBJ1-4; 7 bases agree with TRBD1. This CDR3 comprises 15 residues. CDR1 and CDR2 from the germline V gene are SEHNR and FQNEAQ (reference sequence). Germline trimming cut 2 bases from V and 6 bases from J; bases unmatched to any gene: 6. CDR3 in DNA: TGTGCCAGCAGCTTACTCGGCAGGGGGGATGAAAAACTGTTTTTT. This translates into CASSLLGRGDEKLFF.

This chain links TRBV5-8 with TRBJ2-2; possibly TRBD1 for D (6 bases). This CDR3 spans 15 amino acids. Per germline, CDR1 SGHTS and CDR2 YDEGEE. V was shortened by 4 bases and J by 0 bases, with 10 bases between the two germline ends. The CDR3 region is CASSLGQPNTGELFF. CDR3 DNA sequence: TGTGCCAGCAGCCTGGGACAACCGAACACCGGGGAGCTGTTTTTT.

The rearrangement links TRBV30 to TRBJ2-7; tentatively, D is TRBD1 (6 bases). V was cut by 4 bases and J by 6 bases, with 13 bases left in between. This CDR3 contains 12 residues. Per the germline V gene, CDR1 is GTSNPN and CDR2 is SVGIG (reference sequence). CDR3 sequence: CAWNRAGVEQYF. Here the CDR3 DNA reads TGTGCCTGGAACAGGGCCGGTGTCGAGCAGTACTTC.

V is TRBV18 and J is TRBJ2-5; 11 bases match TRBD1. CDR3 length equals 16 residues. J lost 1 base, V lost 2 bases, and 3 bases had no gene match. The germline V gene has CDR1 KGHSH and CDR2 LQKENI. The CDR3 coding sequence is TGTGCCAGCTCACCATTCGGGACAGGGGGCCAAGAGACCCAGTACTTC. This codes for CASSPFGTGGQETQYF.

The chain combines TRBV7-8 with TRBJ2-3; perhaps TRBD1 as D (6 bases). Germline CDR1 reads SGHVS; CDR2 reads FQNEAQ. The CDR3 spans 16 residues. V lost 0 bases, J lost 3 bases, and 13 bases lay in between. The CDR3 sequence is CASSLAGASGTDTQYF. The CDR3 DNA reads TGTGCCAGCAGCTTAGCGGGGGCGTCCGGTACAGATACGCAGTATTTT.

The chain links TRBV24-1 to TRBJ2-5; 7 bases agree with TRBD1. CDR1 and CDR2 (germline): KGHDR, SFDVKD. Trimming removed 2 bases from V and 5 bases from J; junction bases left unmatched: 13. The CDR3 runs to 17 residues. The CDR3 here is CATSDSGDSWGFETQYF. DNA for the CDR3: TGTGCCACCAGTGATTCTGGGGACAGTTGGGGGTTCGAGACCCAGTACTTC.

This clone was picked up one time. The chain has TRBV3-1 (or the pseudogene TRBV3-2) and TRBJ1-2, with 9 bases identical to TRBD1. The CDR3 length is 15 residues. The germline V gene encodes CDR1 LGHDT and CDR2 YNNKEL (reference sequence). After removal of 4 bases from V and 6 bases from J, the junction contained 9 bases not matched to a gene. The CDR3 here is CASSLGTGGANGYTF. CDR3 nucleotide sequence: TGTGCCAGCAGCCTGGGCACAGGGGGCGCGAATGGCTACACCTTC.

The chain has TRBV6-4 and TRBJ2-1, with 7 positions matching TRBD1. V shed 2 bases, J shed 6 bases, and the junction held 1 base outside the gene matches. This CDR3 has 13 amino acids. Per the germline V gene, CDR1 is MRHNA and CDR2 is SNTAGT. CDR3 bases: TGTGCCAGCAGTGACAGGGACAGCAATGAGCAGTTCTTC. Encoded protein: CASSDRDSNEQFF.

In its sample, this clone was seen once. The J gene is TRBJ2-3, the V gene TRBV24-1, with 7 bases that match TRBD2. V lost 6 bases and J lost 1; bases outside the gene matches: 0. Germline CDR1 and CDR2: KGHDR and SFDVKD. The CDR3 has 13 amino acids. The CDR3 loop reads CATSRGGTDTQYF. CDR3 bases: TGTGCCACCAGTCGGGGGGGCACAGATACGCAGTATTTT.

The chain has TRBV19 and TRBJ1-5, with 10 bases identical to TRBD1. V shed 4 bases and J 6 bases; nucleotides not matched to a gene: 3. Germline loops: CDR1 LNHDA, CDR2 SQIVND (reference sequence). The CDR3 has 14 amino acids. The CDR3 here is CASSTTGGSQPQHF. DNA of the CDR3: TGTGCCAGTAGTACGACAGGGGGCAGTCAGCCCCAGCATTTT. Supplemented by reference TRBV19 and TRBJ1-5, the full variable domain reads DGGITQSPKYLFRKEGQNVTLSCEQNLNHDAMYWYRQDPGQGLRLIYYSQIVNDFQKGDIAEGYSVSREKKESFPLTVTSAQKNPTAFYLCASSTTGGSQPQHFGDGTRLSIL.

The chain has TRBV3-1 (or the pseudogene TRBV3-2) and TRBJ1-6; no reliable D call. The CDR3 spans 15 residues. The V gene lost 0 bases and the J gene lost 4 bases, with 7 bases spanning the gap. Germline V lookup: CDR1 LGHDT, CDR2 YNNKEL (reference sequence). CDR3 in DNA: TGTGCCAGCAGCCAAGATTTCAGATATAATTCACCCCTCCACTTT. Translated, it gives CASSQDFRYNSPLHF.

This chain links TRBV7-6 with TRBJ2-7; TRBD2 agrees at 8 bases. V shed 1 base, J shed 2 bases, and the junction held 7 bases outside the gene matches. Germline V lookup: CDR1 SGHVS, CDR2 FNYEAQ. CDR3 length: 16 amino acids. CDR3 coding DNA: TGTGCCAGCAGCTTAGAATTCCGGGGGGGAACCTACGAGCAGTACTTC. This sequence encodes CASSLEFRGGTYEQYF.

This chain joins TRBV5-1 and TRBJ2-5; 13 bases align to TRBD2. The CDR3 spans 16 residues. After removal of 4 bases from V and 4 bases from J, the junction contained 7 bases not matched to a gene. CDR1 and CDR2 from the germline V gene are SGHRS and YFSETQ. The CDR3 spells CASSPWTSGGSETQYF. In DNA, the CDR3 is TGCGCCAGCAGCCCATGGACTAGCGGGGGATCAGAGACCCAGTACTTC.

This chain connects TRBV5-1 to TRBJ1-6, with 9 bases that match TRBD1. The CDR3 has 16 residues. Germline loops: CDR1 SGHRS, CDR2 YFSETQ. Trimming at V came to 2 bases and at J to 5 bases, leaving 5 bases not matched to a gene. This CDR3 reads CASSFGQGRHNSPLHF. In nucleotides, the CDR3 is TGCGCCAGCAGCTTTGGACAGGGGCGCCATAATTCACCCCTCCACTTT.

To note about this clone: The identical CDR3 is also encoded by other nucleotide sequences in the sample. The chain joins TRBV3-1 (or the pseudogene TRBV3-2) to TRBJ2-7, with TRBD2 matching over 8 bases. The CDR3 loop spans 14 amino acids. Trimming removed 2 bases from V and 2 bases from J; junction bases left unmatched: 2. The germline gives CDR1 LGHDT, CDR2 YNNKEL (reference sequence). The CDR3 coding sequence is TGTGCCAGCAGCCAACGCGGGGGGACCTACGAGCAGTACTTC. This encodes CASSQRGGTYEQYF.

By share of the sample, this clone is medium-sized. The chain links TRBV27 to TRBJ1-5; D gene unclear. Trimming removed 5 bases from V and 0 bases from J, with 8 bases in between. The germline gives CDR1 MNHEY, CDR2 SMNVEV (reference sequence). The CDR3 is 14 residues long. The CDR3 DNA follows: TGTGCCAGCAGTGCCGACAATAGCAATCAGCCCCAGCATTTT. Protein sequence: CASSADNSNQPQHF.

This sequence joins TRBV10-3 and TRBJ1-6, with 9 bases fitting TRBD1. V was clipped by 3 bases and J by 4 bases; unmatched bases: 1. The germline V gene encodes CDR1 ENHRY and CDR2 SYGVKD. The CDR3 length is 15 residues. CDR3: CAISDGQGYNSPLHF. CDR3 DNA: TGTGCCATCAGTGACGGACAGGGGTATAATTCACCCCTCCACTTT.

V is TRBV6-5 and J is TRBJ1-6, with TRBD1 identical over 7 bases. The germline V gene has CDR1 MNHEY and CDR2 SVGAGI. This CDR3 comprises 15 residues. J gave up 7 bases and V 5 bases, and 8 bases lay outside the gene matches. CDR3 sequence: CASSRTGTDNSPLHF. CDR3 bases: TGTGCCAGCAGTCGAACCGGGACAGACAATTCACCCCTCCACTTT.

The chain joins TRBV19 to TRBJ2-6; 7 bases agree with TRBD1. CDR3 length: 16 amino acids. V lost 5 bases, J lost 4 bases, and 8 bases stayed unmatched. The V gene's germline CDR1 is LNHDA and CDR2 SQIVND (reference sequence). CDR3 in amino acids: CASSRQGVTGANVLTF. The CDR3, as DNA: TGTGCCAGTAGTCGCCAGGGGGTCACGGGGGCCAACGTCCTGACTTTC.

This clone was seen only a few times. This chain connects TRBV12-3 or TRBV12-4 to TRBJ2-7, with 8 nucleotides matching TRBD1. V was clipped by 7 bases and J by 5 bases; unmatched bases: 7. CDR3 length equals 13 residues. This chain's CDR3 is CASTTDRVHEQYF. The CDR3 DNA is TGTGCCAGCACCACGGACAGGGTCCACGAGCAGTACTTC.

The rearrangement links TRBV28 to TRBJ1-2, with 8 bases fitting TRBD1. Trimming took 6 bases from V and 7 from J; bases not matched to a gene: 13. Germline-derived CDR1 and CDR2 are MDHEN and SYDVKM. This CDR3 comprises 15 residues. The CDR3: CASRTPRGQGGGYTF. CDR3 DNA sequence: TGTGCCAGCAGAACGCCCCGTGGACAGGGAGGTGGCTACACCTTC.

The chain uses TRBV14 and TRBJ2-7, with 7 bases fitting TRBD2. This CDR3 contains 14 residues. CDR1 is SGHDN and CDR2 is FVKESK in the germline V gene. V gave up 4 bases and J gave up 0 bases; unmatched junction bases: 3. CDR3 sequence reads: CASSRRGTSYEQYF. The CDR3 coding sequence is TGTGCCAGCAGCCGGCGGGGGACCTCCTACGAGCAGTACTTC. The full variable domain, completed using reference TRBV14 and TRBJ2-7, is EAGVTQFPSHSVIEKGQTVTLRCDPISGHDNLYWYRRVMGKEIKFLLHFVKESKQDESGMPNNRFLAERTGGTYSTLKVQPAELEDSGVYFCASSRRGTSYEQYFGPGTRLTVT.

The chain links TRBV3-1 (or the pseudogene TRBV3-2) to TRBJ1-2; the D gene is possibly TRBD1 (5 bases). The length of the CDR3 is 14 residues. V lost 6 bases and J lost 5, with 16 bases in between. CDR1 and CDR2 (germline): LGHDT, YNNKEL (reference sequence). CDR3 nucleotide sequence: TGTGCCAGCAGTCCCTCTGTGGGGGGGTATGGCTACACCTTC. It encodes CASSPSVGGYGYTF.

The chain combines TRBV5-1 with TRBJ2-5, with 11 nucleotides matching TRBD1. The trim removed 4 bases at V and 7 bases at J, leaving 9 bases unmatched. The germline CDR1 and CDR2 sequences are SGHRS and YFSETQ. The CDR3 extends over 15 amino acids. The CDR3 region has the DNA TGCGCCAGCAGCCAAGGACAGGGGGCTTTTGCGACCCAGTACTTC. Its translation is CASSQGQGAFATQYF. Full variable domain (rest looked up from reference TRBV5-1 and TRBJ2-5): KAGVTQTPRYLIKTRGQQVTLSCSPISGHRSVSWYQQTPGQGLQFLFEYFSETQRNKGNFPGRFSGRQFSNSRSEMNVSTLELGDSALYLCASSQGQGAFATQYFGPGTRLLVL.

This chain joins TRBV7-6 and TRBJ1-2; possibly TRBD1 for D (5 bases). The CDR3 extends over 15 amino acids. From germline, CDR1 is SGHVS and CDR2 FNYEAQ. The V end lost 5 bases, the J end lost 0 bases, and 13 bases lay between the germline ends. CDR3 amino acids: CASSRTQGSNYGYTF. The CDR3 coding sequence is TGTGCCAGCAGCCGTACCCAGGGTTCTAACTATGGCTACACCTTC.

The rearrangement joins TRBV9 to TRBJ2-3; 7 bases map to TRBD1. V trimming: 0 bases; J trimming: 4 bases; junction bases outside the gene matches: 5. CDR1 and CDR2 from the germline V gene are SGDLS and YYNGEE. The CDR3 has 15 residues. Written as DNA, the CDR3 is TGTGCCAGCAGCGTAGCACTTCAGGGGGCAGATACGCAGTATTTT. It encodes CASSVALQGADTQYF. The entire variable domain, with the rest obtained from reference TRBV9 and TRBJ2-3, is as follows: DSGVTQTPKHLITATGQRVTLRCSPRSGDLSVYWYQQSLDQGLQFLIQYYNGEERAKGNILERFSAQQFPDLHSELNLSSLELGDSALYFCASSVALQGADTQYFGPGTRLTVL.